The 2 T cell receptor beta chains in this list originate from one sample, sequenced in a study of T cell responses to AZD1222 COVID-19 vaccine. Clones were read by immunoSEQ multiplex PCR, and TCRdb kept only the in-frame ones, dropping some. The sample lists 110,000 or so clones, around 89% occurring once. The specimen was peripheral blood, collected 28 days after the second AZD1222 dose. These TCRs come from an adult who received the AZD1222 COVID-19 vaccine.

The J gene is TRBJ2-5, the V gene TRBV7-3, with 8 bases lining up with TRBD1. Germline values: CDR1 SGHTA, CDR2 FQGTGA. The CDR3 covers 15 residues. Trimming removed 2 bases from V and 10 bases from J; junction bases left unmatched: 12. The CDR3 region is CASSLGQGARWVQYF. CDR3 bases: TGTGCCAGCAGCTTAGGCCAGGGGGCACGTTGGGTCCAGTACTTC.

This chain joins TRBV7-6 and TRBJ2-7; 14 bases match TRBD2. Trimming at V came to 5 bases and at J to 3 bases, leaving 6 bases not matched to a gene. The CDR3 totals 16 residues. The germline gives CDR1 SGHVS, CDR2 FNYEAQ. The CDR3 DNA follows: TGTGCCAGCAGCGACGGACTAGCGGGAGGCCGCTACGAGCAGTACTTC. Amino acid sequence: CASSDGLAGGRYEQYF.